This entry lists 23 T cell receptor beta chains sequenced from one sample in a study of T cells in localized non-small cell lung cancer (dated by TCRdb to the early 2020s). The library was produced with the immunoSEQ multiplex PCR assay. In its TCRdb copy, this immuneACCESS table keeps in-frame sequences only and misses some clones. Where compared with another copy, unresolved V genes explain less than half of these, and the others have no known cause. For this sample there are more than 15,000 clones; approximately 85% appear just once. The leading ten clones occupy 20% to 25% of the sample. Specimen: peripheral blood, collected before any cancer treatment. These TCRs come from a male donor at least 60 years old with stage I lung adenocarcinoma.

The chain links TRBV4-1 to TRBJ1-5; D perhaps matches TRBD1 (5 bases). This CDR3 is 16 amino acids long. In germline, CDR1 is MGHRA, CDR2 YSYEKL. Trimming shortened V by 0 bases and J by 3 bases, and 12 bases separated the two germline ends. CDR3 protein: CASSQDLGGTNQPQHF. For the CDR3, the DNA is TGCGCCAGCAGCCAAGATCTCGGCGGGACCAATCAGCCCCAGCATTTT.

CDR3 residues: CASSLSGPWRGHEKLFF. CDR3 nucleotide sequence: TGTGCCAGCAGCTTATCAGGCCCGTGGAGGGGCCATGAAAAACTGTTTTTT. V and J are TRBV7-6 and TRBJ1-4, with D perhaps matching TRBD1 (5 bases). This CDR3 region has 17 residues. Germline lookup yields CDR1 SGHVS and CDR2 FNYEAQ. V gave up 2 bases and J gave up 6 bases, with 19 bases separating them.

The rearrangement links TRBV11-2 to TRBJ2-7, with 12 bases identical to TRBD1. The V gene end was trimmed by 0 bases and the J gene end by 8 bases; junction bases not matched to a gene: 8. Germline V lookup: CDR1 SGHAT, CDR2 FQNNGV. The CDR3 length is 16 residues. CDR3 amino acids: CASSLDGGTGGEQQYF. The CDR3 DNA is TGTGCCAGCAGCTTAGATGGGGGGACAGGGGGCGAACAGCAGTACTTC. Full variable domain (missing parts from reference TRBV11-2 and TRBJ2-7): EAGVAQSPRYKIIEKRQSVAFWCNPISGHATLYWYQQILGQGPKLLIQFQNNGVVDDSQLPKDRFSAERLKGVDSTLKIQPAKLEDSAVYLCASSLDGGTGGEQQYFGPGTRLTVT.

The rearrangement joins TRBV7-2 to TRBJ2-3; D is ambiguous. The CDR3 loop spans 13 amino acids. V was trimmed by 1 base and J by 3 bases, leaving 5 bases between them. CDR1 is SGHTA and CDR2 is FQGNSA in the germline V gene. For the CDR3, the DNA is TGTGCCAGCAGCTTAGTGGGAACAGATACGCAGTATTTT. It codes for CASSLVGTDTQYF.

The rearrangement links TRBV7-2 to TRBJ1-1; D not resolved. Germline V gene lookup returns CDR1 SGHTA and CDR2 FQGNSA. CDR3 length equals 13 residues. Trimming stripped 3 bases from V and 5 bases from J, with 10 bases between. CDR3 sequence (DNA): TGTGCCAGCAGCTTGGGGTTAACTACTGAAGCTTTCTTT. The encoded protein is CASSLGLTTEAFF.

This chain connects TRBV28 to TRBJ2-5; 7 bases are a match to TRBD1. The CDR3 extends over 17 amino acids. V dropped 4 bases and J dropped 5; count of bases not matched to a gene: 16. Germline CDR1 is MDHEN and CDR2 is SYDVKM. The CDR3 loop reads CASSSFRTGPWEETQYF. The DNA of the CDR3 is TGTGCCAGCAGTTCCTTCAGGACAGGTCCATGGGAGGAGACCCAGTACTTC.

This clone was detected only once. The chain employs TRBV10-1 and TRBJ1-1, with D unresolved. Between the trimmed V and J ends, which lost 4 bases and 4 bases, there was a span of 10 bases. From germline, CDR1 is WNHNN and CDR2 SYGVQD (reference sequence). This CDR3 has 13 amino acids. The CDR3 sequence: CASSGGGFTEAFF. The CDR3 nucleotides read TGCGCCAGCAGTGGTGGAGGGTTCACTGAAGCTTTCTTT.

V and J are TRBV18 and TRBJ2-1, with unresolved D. V was pared by 5 bases and J by 8 bases, with 13 bases between. Looked up from germline, CDR1 is KGHSH and CDR2 is LQKENI. The CDR3 extends over 13 amino acids. CDR3 amino acids: CASSERRDDEQFF. DNA for the CDR3: TGTGCCAGCTCAGAAAGAAGGGATGATGAGCAGTTCTTC. Based on the CDR3 plus reference TRBV18 and TRBJ2-1, the full variable domain is NAGVMQNPRHLVRRRGQEARLRCSPMKGHSHVYWYRQLPEEGLKFMVYLQKENIIDESGMPKERFSAEFPKEGPSILRIQQVVRGDSAAYFCASSERRDDEQFFGPGTRLTVL.

This sequence joins TRBV19 and TRBJ1-2; a weak D match, TRBD1 (5 bases). Germline CDR1 is LNHDA and CDR2 is SQIVND (reference sequence). Deletions cut 0 bases from V and 8 bases from J, with 13 bases between. This CDR3 spans 14 amino acids. CDR3 bases: TGTGCCAGTAGTATAGATGGGGCAGCTGCGGGCTACACCTTC. Translated: CASSIDGAAAGYTF. The full variable domain, with the rest looked up from reference TRBV19 and TRBJ1-2, is DGGITQSPKYLFRKEGQNVTLSCEQNLNHDAMYWYRQDPGQGLRLIYYSQIVNDFQKGDIAEGYSVSREKKESFPLTVTSAQKNPTAFYLCASSIDGAAAGYTFGSGTRLTVV.

The chain recombines TRBV2 with TRBJ2-1; D possibly corresponds to TRBD2 (6 bases). Germline values: CDR1 SNHLY, CDR2 FYNNEI. Trimming removed 6 bases from V and 5 bases from J, with 17 bases in between. This CDR3 comprises 15 residues. The CDR3 loop reads CASSALAIANNEQFF. The CDR3 DNA sequence: TGTGCCAGCAGCGCCCTAGCGATAGCTAACAATGAGCAGTTCTTC.

V is TRBV29-1 and J is TRBJ1-1, with a tentative D call TRBD1 (5 bases). Germline CDR1 reads SQVTM; CDR2 reads ANQGSEA. The CDR3 has 13 amino acids. Trimming took 2 bases from V and 4 from J, leaving 11 bases between them. The CDR3 region has the DNA TGCAGCGTTGAATGGCAGGGTGCCACTGAAGCTTTCTTT. This sequence encodes CSVEWQGATEAFF.

This chain joins TRBV7-9 and TRBJ2-7; 10 bases match TRBD1. CDR3 length: 17 residues. Germline-derived CDR1 and CDR2 are SEHNR and FQNEAQ (reference sequence). Trimming cost V 0 bases and J 1 base; bases outside gene matches: 6. In DNA form, the CDR3 reads TGTGCCAGCAGCTTAGCGAGGGGACAGGGGCTTTCCTACGAGCAGTACTTC. Encoded protein: CASSLARGQGLSYEQYF.

The J gene is TRBJ1-6, the V gene TRBV2; D remains ambiguous. This CDR3 has 15 residues. Germline-derived CDR1 and CDR2 are SNHLY and FYNNEI. V was cut by 1 base and J by 9 bases, with 13 bases left in between. The CDR3 reads CASSEGTKGISPLHF. In DNA, the CDR3 is TGTGCCAGCAGTGAAGGGACCAAGGGTATTTCACCCCTCCACTTT. The complete variable domain, with remaining parts taken from reference TRBV2 and TRBJ1-6, reads EPEVTQTPSHQVTQMGQEVILRCVPISNHLYFYWYRQILGQKVEFLVSFYNNEISEKSEIFDDQFSVERPDGSNFTLKIRSTKLEDSAMYFCASSEGTKGISPLHFGNGTRLTVT.

This clone was observed once. This rearrangement joins TRBV5-6 to TRBJ2-3; no firm D call. The germline V and J ends were trimmed by 1 base and 0 bases, with 12 bases remaining between them. The CDR3 sequence is 16 residues long. In germline, CDR1 is SGHDT, CDR2 YYEEEE. The CDR3, as DNA: TGTGCCAGCAGCTTGACCCTCTCCAAAAGCACAGATACGCAGTATTTT. Protein: CASSLTLSKSTDTQYF. The complete variable domain, with remaining parts taken from reference TRBV5-6 and TRBJ2-3, reads DAGVTQSPTHLIKTRGQQVTLRCSPKSGHDTVSWYQQALGQGPQFIFQYYEEEERQRGNFPDRFSGHQFPNYSSELNVNALLLGDSALYLCASSLTLSKSTDTQYFGPGTRLTVL.

The rearrangement joins TRBV7-2 to TRBJ2-1; the match to TRBD2 covers 7 bases. The J segment lost 2 bases and the V segment lost 5 bases, leaving 15 bases of the junction unmatched. This CDR3 is 18 amino acids long. Germline lookup yields CDR1 SGHTA and CDR2 FQGNSA. The CDR3 here is CASSPPVSGSGAYNEQFF. Written as DNA, the CDR3 is TGTGCCAGCAGCCCCCCCGTTAGCGGGTCGGGCGCCTACAATGAGCAGTTCTTC.

A word on this clone: This may stem from a read error, because a much larger clone lies one nucleotide away. The chain links TRBV18 to TRBJ1-2, with D tentatively TRBD1 (6 bases). The CDR3 runs to 13 residues. The V end was cut by 6 bases, the J end by 9 bases, with 17 bases between. Germline assignment: CDR1 KGHSH and CDR2 LQKENI. This chain's CDR3 is CASSPGQRDSYTF. The CDR3 region has the DNA TGTGCCAGCTCCCCCGGACAGAGGGATAGCTACACCTTC.

This clone came up once. The chain has TRBV15 and TRBJ2-5; the D is unclear. Germline lookup yields CDR1 LNHNV and CDR2 YYDKDF (reference sequence). V lost 0 bases to trimming and J lost 5 bases, with 7 bases between them. The CDR3 runs to 13 residues. The CDR3 nucleotides are TGTGCCACCAGCAGAGACCCGAAGGAGACCCAGTACTTC. Amino acid sequence: CATSRDPKETQYF.

This chain connects TRBV9 to TRBJ2-3; 8 bases line up with TRBD2. Germline CDR1 is SGDLS and CDR2 is YYNGEE. CDR3 length: 14 residues. V lost 0 bases to trimming and J lost 5 bases; unmatched junction nucleotides: 2. The CDR3 region has the DNA TGTGCCAGCAGCGTAGGCCTAGCGGGAGATACGCAGTATTTT. This translates into CASSVGLAGDTQYF.

The chain employs TRBV4-3 and TRBJ2-1; 8 bases map to TRBD2. Trimming removed 0 bases from V and 6 bases from J; junction bases left unmatched: 7. The CDR3 is made up of 16 amino acids. Per germline, CDR1 LGHNA and CDR2 YSLEER. This CDR3 reads CASSQEPGGGANEQFF. The DNA for the CDR3 is TGCGCCAGCAGCCAAGAACCGGGGGGGGGAGCCAATGAGCAGTTCTTC.

This clone has a handful of counts. The genes are TRBV14 and TRBJ1-4; tentative D call: TRBD1 (5 bases). This CDR3 contains 14 residues. V was pared by 4 bases and J by 5 bases, with 11 bases between. Germline assignment: CDR1 SGHDN and CDR2 FVKESK. The CDR3 DNA sequence: TGTGCCAGCAGCCCGGGGACGGGGAATGAAAAACTGTTTTTT. Protein product: CASSPGTGNEKLFF.

The J gene is TRBJ2-1, the V gene TRBV7-2; 9 bases fit TRBD1. The CDR3 extends over 13 amino acids. J was trimmed by 10 bases and V by 4 bases; bases with no gene match: 5. Germline V CDR1 and CDR2: SGHTA, FQGNSA. The chain's CDR3 is CASSSGQGGEQFF. As DNA, the CDR3 is TGTGCCAGCAGCTCGGGACAGGGAGGCGAGCAGTTCTTC.

The rearrangement joins TRBV19 to TRBJ2-1, with 7 bases matching TRBD2. Trimming removed 3 bases from V and 2 bases from J; junction bases left unmatched: 4. Germline CDR1 and CDR2: LNHDA and SQIVND (reference sequence). The CDR3 is made up of 15 amino acids. CDR3 bases: TGTGCCAGTAGTATCGCGGGGGTCGCCTACAATGAGCAGTTCTTC. Its protein product is CASSIAGVAYNEQFF.

This chain connects TRBV7-9 to TRBJ2-5; 7 bases are shared with TRBD1. Germline V gene data show CDR1 as SEHNR and CDR2 as FQNEAQ (reference sequence). With V trimmed by 5 bases and J by 5 bases, 8 bases remained unmatched. The CDR3 covers 14 residues. CDR3 residues: CASSLQTGSETQYF. The CDR3 nucleotides read TGTGCCAGCAGCCTCCAGACAGGGAGTGAGACCCAGTACTTC.